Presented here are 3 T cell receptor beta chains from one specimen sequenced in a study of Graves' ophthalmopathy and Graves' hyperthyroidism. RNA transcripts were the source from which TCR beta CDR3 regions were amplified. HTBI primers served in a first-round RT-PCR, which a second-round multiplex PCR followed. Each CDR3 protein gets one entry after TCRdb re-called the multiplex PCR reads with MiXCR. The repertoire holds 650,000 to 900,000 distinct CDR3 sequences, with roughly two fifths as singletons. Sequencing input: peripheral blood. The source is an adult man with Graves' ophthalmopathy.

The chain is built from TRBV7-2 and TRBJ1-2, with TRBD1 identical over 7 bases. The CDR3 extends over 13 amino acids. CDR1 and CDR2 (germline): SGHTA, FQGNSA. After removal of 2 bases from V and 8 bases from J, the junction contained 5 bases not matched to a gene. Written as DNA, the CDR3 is TGTGCCAGCAGCTTACAGGGGGTTCCGGGCTACACCTTC. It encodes CASSLQGVPGYTF.

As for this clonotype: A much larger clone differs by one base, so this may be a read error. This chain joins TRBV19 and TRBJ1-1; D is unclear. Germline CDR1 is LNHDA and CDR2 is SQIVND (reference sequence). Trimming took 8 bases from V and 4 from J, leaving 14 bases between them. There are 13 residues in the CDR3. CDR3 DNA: TGTGCCAGTGGTAACTACTTTGGCACTGAAGCTTTCTTT. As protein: CASGNYFGTEAFF.

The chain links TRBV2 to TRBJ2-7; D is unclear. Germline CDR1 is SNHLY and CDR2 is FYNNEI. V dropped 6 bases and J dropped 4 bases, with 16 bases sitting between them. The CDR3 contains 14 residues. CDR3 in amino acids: CASSLTVFQYEQYF. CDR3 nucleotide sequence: TGTGCCAGCAGCCTGACGGTCTTCCAATACGAGCAGTACTTC.